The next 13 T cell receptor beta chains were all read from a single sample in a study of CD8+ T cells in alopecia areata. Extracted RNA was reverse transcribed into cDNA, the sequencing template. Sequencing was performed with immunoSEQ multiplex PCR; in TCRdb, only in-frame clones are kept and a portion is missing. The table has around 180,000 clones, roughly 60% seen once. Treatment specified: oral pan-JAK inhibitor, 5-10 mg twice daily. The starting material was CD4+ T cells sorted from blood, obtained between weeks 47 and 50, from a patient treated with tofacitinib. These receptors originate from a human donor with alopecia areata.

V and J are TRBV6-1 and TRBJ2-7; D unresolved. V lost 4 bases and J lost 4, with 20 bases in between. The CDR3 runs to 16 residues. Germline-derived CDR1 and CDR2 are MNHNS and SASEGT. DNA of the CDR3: TGTGCCAGCAGTGCCGCCTCGCTAGGGTTTTGGTACGAGCAGTACTTC. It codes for CASSAASLGFWYEQYF.

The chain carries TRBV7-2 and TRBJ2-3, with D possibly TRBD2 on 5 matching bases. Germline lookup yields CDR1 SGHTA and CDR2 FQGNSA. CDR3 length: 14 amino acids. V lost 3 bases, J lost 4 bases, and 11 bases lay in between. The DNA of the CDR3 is TGTGCCAGCAGCTTCGGACTCGACGCAGATACGCAGTATTTT. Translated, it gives CASSFGLDADTQYF.

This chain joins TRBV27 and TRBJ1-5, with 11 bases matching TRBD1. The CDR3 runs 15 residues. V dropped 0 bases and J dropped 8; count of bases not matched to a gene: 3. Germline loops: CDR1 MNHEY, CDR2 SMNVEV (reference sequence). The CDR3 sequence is CASSLSGTGGKPQHF. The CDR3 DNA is TGTGCCAGCAGTTTATCCGGGACAGGGGGTAAGCCCCAGCATTTT.

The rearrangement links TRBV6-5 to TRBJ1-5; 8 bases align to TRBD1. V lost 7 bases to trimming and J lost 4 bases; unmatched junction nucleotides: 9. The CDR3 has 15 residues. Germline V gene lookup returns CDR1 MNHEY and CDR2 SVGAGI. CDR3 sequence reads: CASKTSGGANQPQHF. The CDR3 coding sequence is TGTGCCAGCAAGACGTCAGGGGGCGCAAATCAGCCCCAGCATTTT.

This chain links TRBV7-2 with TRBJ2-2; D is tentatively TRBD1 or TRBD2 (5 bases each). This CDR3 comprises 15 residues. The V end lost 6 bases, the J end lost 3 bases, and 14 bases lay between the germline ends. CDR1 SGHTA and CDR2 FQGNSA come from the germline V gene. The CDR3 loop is CASRNLLGDTGELFF. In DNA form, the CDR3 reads TGTGCCAGCAGGAACCTTTTGGGGGACACCGGGGAGCTGTTTTTT.

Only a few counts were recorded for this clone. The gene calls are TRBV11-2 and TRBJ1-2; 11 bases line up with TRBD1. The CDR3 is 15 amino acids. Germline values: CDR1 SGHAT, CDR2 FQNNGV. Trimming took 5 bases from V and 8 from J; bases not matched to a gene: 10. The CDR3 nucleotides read TGTGCCAGCAGCCCGCGGACAGGGGGCGCGTCCGGCTACACCTTC. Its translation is CASSPRTGGASGYTF.

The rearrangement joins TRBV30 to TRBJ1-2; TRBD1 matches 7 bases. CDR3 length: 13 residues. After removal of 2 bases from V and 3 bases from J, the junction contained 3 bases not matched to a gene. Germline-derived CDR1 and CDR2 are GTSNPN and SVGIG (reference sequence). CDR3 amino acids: CAWSFDRDYGYTF. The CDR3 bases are TGTGCCTGGAGTTTCGACAGGGACTATGGCTACACCTTC.

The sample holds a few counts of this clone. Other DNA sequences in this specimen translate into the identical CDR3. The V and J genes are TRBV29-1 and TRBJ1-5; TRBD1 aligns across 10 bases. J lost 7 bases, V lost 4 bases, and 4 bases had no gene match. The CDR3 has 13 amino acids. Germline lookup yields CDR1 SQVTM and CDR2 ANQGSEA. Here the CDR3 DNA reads TGCAGCGTTGGACAGGGGGCGGACCAGCCCCAGCATTTT. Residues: CSVGQGADQPQHF.

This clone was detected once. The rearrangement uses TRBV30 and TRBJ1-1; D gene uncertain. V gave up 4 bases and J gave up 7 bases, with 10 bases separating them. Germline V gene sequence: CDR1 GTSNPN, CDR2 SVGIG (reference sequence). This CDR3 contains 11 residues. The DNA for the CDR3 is TGTGCCTGGAAAGAGGGCGGTGAAGCTTTCTTT. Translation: CAWKEGGEAFF.

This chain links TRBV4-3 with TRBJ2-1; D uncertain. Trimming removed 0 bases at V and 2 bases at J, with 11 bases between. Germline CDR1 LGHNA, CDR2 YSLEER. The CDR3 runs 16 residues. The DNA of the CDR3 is TGCGCCAGCAGCCAAGAACCCCTAGACACCTACAATGAGCAGTTCTTC. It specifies CASSQEPLDTYNEQFF.

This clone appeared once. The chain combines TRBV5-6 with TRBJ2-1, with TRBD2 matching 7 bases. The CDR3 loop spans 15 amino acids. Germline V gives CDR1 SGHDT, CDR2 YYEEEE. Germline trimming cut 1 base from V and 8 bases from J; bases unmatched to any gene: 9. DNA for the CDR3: TGTGCCAGCAGCTTGCGACTAGCTGTGGGAGATGAGCAGTTCTTC. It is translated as CASSLRLAVGDEQFF.

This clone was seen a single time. CDR3 amino acids: CASSLGPRQGEEQYF. CDR3 in DNA: TGTGCCAGCAGCTTGGGCCCAAGACAGGGCGAGGAGCAGTACTTC. The chain recombines TRBV5-6 with TRBJ2-7; TRBD1 aligns across 7 bases. V gave up 0 bases and J gave up 7 bases; unmatched junction bases: 10. The CDR3 length is 15 residues. The germline CDR1 and CDR2 sequences are SGHDT and YYEEEE.

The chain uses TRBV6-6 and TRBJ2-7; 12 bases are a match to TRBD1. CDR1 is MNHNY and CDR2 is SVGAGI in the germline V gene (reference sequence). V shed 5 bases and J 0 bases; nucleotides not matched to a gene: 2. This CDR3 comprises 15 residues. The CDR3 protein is CASSMGQGASYEQYF. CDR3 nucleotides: TGTGCCAGCAGTATGGGACAGGGGGCCTCCTACGAGCAGTACTTC.